The clone carrying this T cell receptor beta chain has a single count. Either two negative PCRs, clearance, or symptom resolution qualified Cohort 3 donors as recovered. This sample is part of a study of blood T cell repertoires in COVID-19. TCRdb's table, derived via immunoSEQ multiplex PCR, lists solely in-frame clones and lacks some. The data contain 300,000 to 350,000 clones, over 75% of them seen just once; the ten biggest clones take up over 4.5%. Germline values: CDR1 MNHEY, CDR2 SMNVEV (reference sequence). The J segment lost 1 base and the V segment lost 5 bases, leaving 2 bases of the junction unmatched. This CDR3 has 15 residues.

The origin of this receptor is a man aged 25 to 40 who had recovered from COVID-19. The chain is built from TRBV27 and TRBJ2-2; 9 bases fit TRBD2. Sequenced material: PBMCs or T cells enriched from blood (not recorded which). CDR3 region: CASSRLAVNTGELFF. DNA for the CDR3: TGTGCCAGCAGTAGACTAGCGGTGAACACCGGGGAGCTGTTTTTT.